This T cell receptor beta chain was sequenced for a study of cytomegalovirus exposure and HLA in healthy donors. Primers: 60 Vbeta forward and 13 Jbeta reverse. The repertoire was sequenced with immunoSEQ multiplex PCR; TCRdb's copy has only in-frame clones and lacks some. The sample consists of 90,000 to 100,000 clones, approximately 9% of them appearing once. This clone was detected many times. The V end lost 2 bases, the J end lost 5 bases, and 18 bases lay between the germline ends. This CDR3 has 16 amino acids. From germline, CDR1 is MGHRA and CDR2 YSYEKL. This chain connects TRBV4-1 to TRBJ1-1; unclear D gene. The receptor was isolated from a man between 45 and 60 years old in good health and CMV-seropositive. The sequenced material came from PBMCs. As DNA, the CDR3 is TGCGCCAGCAGCCAATTTCTCCAGACTGTTGGGACTGAAGCTTTCTTT. It translates to CASSQFLQTVGTEAFF.